This TCR beta chain was captured in a study of regulatory T cells in long-lasting Graves disease. Study context: By definition, persistent Graves' disease involved antithyroid drugs for over 5 years alongside positive TSH receptor antibodies.

This clonotype was seen at least ten times. The authors built TCR beta libraries using iRepertoire HTBI primers and Arm-PCR of CDR3 regions. TCRdb re-derived calls from the multiplex PCR reads in MiXCR, one entry per CDR3 protein. The sample consists of roughly 400,000 distinct CDR3 sequences, about 20% of them appearing once. Time point specified: persistent/refractory GD, antithyroid drugs over 5 years with positive TRAb. PBMC-derived RNA was used for the TCR library. The source is a female donor with Graves disease. The sequences come from peripheral blood mononuclear cells (PBMCs), collected when the disease was refractory, from a patient treated with antithyroid drugs.

The DNA for the CDR3 is TGTGCCAGCAGCTTACTAGAAGAGACCCAGTACTTC. Its protein product is CASSLLEETQYF. The J gene is TRBJ2-5, the V gene TRBV13; D call uncertain. CDR3 length: 12 amino acids. Germline CDR1 reads PRHDT; CDR2 reads FYEKMQ (reference sequence). V was clipped by 2 bases and J by 3 bases, with 4 bases between them.